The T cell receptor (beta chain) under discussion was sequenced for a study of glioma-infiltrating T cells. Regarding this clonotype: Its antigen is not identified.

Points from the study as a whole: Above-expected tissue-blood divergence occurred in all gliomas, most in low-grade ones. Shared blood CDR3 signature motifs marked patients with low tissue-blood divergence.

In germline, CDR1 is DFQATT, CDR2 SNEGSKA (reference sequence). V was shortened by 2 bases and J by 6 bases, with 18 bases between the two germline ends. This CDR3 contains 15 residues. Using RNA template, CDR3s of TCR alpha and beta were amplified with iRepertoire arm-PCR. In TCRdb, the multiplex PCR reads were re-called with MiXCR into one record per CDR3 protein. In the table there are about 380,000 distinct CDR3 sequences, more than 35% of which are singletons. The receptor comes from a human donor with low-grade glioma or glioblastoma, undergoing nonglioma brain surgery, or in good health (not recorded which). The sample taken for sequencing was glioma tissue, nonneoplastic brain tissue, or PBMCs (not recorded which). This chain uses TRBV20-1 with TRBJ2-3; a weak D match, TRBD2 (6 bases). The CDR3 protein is CSARTDPRRGDTQYF. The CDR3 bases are TGCAGTGCTAGAACGGACCCTCGCCGGGGGGATACGCAGTATTTT.